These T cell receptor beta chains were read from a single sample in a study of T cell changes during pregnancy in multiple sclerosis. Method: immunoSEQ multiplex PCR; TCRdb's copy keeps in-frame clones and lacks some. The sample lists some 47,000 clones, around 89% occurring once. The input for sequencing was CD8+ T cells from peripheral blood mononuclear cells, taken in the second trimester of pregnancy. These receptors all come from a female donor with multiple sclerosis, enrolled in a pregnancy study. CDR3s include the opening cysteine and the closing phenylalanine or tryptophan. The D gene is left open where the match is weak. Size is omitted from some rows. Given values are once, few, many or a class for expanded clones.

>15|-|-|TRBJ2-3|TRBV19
CASSISGEITDTQYF
TGTGCCAGTAGCATTTCCGGGGAAATCACAGATACGCAGTATTTT
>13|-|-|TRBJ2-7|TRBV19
CASSIQNTYEQYF
TGTGCCAGTAGTATCCAAAACACGTACGAGCAGTACTTC
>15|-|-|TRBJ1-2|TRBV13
CASSLKETSLYGYTF
TGTGCCAGCAGCTTAAAAGAGACTTCCCTCTATGGCTACACCTTC
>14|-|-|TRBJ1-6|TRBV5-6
CASSPQVSNSPLHF
TGTGCCAGCAGTCCACAGGTATCCAATTCACCCCTCCACTTT
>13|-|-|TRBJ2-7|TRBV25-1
CASSGTTTYEQYF
TGTGCCAGCAGTGGGACAACAACCTACGAGCAGTACTTC
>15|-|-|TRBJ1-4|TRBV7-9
CASSLPQGVGEKLFF
TGTGCCAGCAGCTTACCCCAGGGTGTAGGGGAAAAACTGTTTTTT
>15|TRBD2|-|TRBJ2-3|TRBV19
CASSIDAGVTDTQYF
TGTGCCAGTAGTATAGACGCGGGAGTCACGGATACGCAGTATTTT
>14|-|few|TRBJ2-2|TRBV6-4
CASIVRGNTGELFF
TGTGCCAGCATAGTTCGGGGAAACACCGGGGAGCTGTTTTTT
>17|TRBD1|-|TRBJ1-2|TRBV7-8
CASSLAIGRGLSYGYTF
TGTGCCAGCAGCTTAGCCATCGGCAGGGGGCTTTCGTATGGCTACACCTTC
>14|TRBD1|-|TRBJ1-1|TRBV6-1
CASRISTGNTEAFF
TGTGCCAGCAGGATATCGACAGGGAATACTGAAGCTTTCTTT
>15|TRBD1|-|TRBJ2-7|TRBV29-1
CSVTSPGTGLTEQYF
TGCAGCGTTACATCTCCAGGGACAGGGCTTACCGAGCAGTACTTC
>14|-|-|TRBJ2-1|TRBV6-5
CASSYGGSYNEQFF
TGTGCCAGCAGTTACGGGGGGTCCTACAATGAGCAGTTCTTC
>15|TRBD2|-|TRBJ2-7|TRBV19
CASRKELAGDFEQYF
TGTGCCAGTAGAAAGGAACTAGCGGGAGATTTCGAGCAGTACTTC
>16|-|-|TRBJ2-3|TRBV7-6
CASSPMTATSQDTQYF
TGTGCCAGCAGCCCCATGACAGCAACCTCTCAAGATACGCAGTATTTT
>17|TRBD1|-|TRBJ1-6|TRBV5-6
CASSYLTGGSYNSPLHF
TGTGCCAGCAGCTATCTGACAGGGGGCTCCTATAATTCACCCCTCCACTTT
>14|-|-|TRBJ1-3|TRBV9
CASSGSGSGNTIYF
TGTGCCAGCAGCGGCTCAGGGTCTGGAAACACCATATATTTT
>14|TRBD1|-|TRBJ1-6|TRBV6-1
CASNGQGDNSPLHF
TGTGCCAGCAATGGACAGGGGGATAATTCACCCCTCCACTTT
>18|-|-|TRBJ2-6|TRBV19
CASSILETAISGANVLTF
TGTGCCAGTAGTATACTTGAGACAGCCATCTCTGGGGCCAACGTCCTGACTTTC
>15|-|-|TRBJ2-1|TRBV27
CASSSLADGYNEQFF
TGTGCCAGCTCCAGCCTAGCTGACGGGTACAATGAGCAGTTCTTC
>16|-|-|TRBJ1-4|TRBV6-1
CASSEGGRGVYEKLFF
TGTGCCAGCAGTGAAGGAGGGAGGGGGGTTTATGAAAAACTGTTTTTT
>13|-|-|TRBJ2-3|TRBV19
CASRLLNTDTQYF
TGTGCCAGTAGGTTACTCAACACAGATACGCAGTATTTT
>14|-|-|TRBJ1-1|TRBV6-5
CASSYSNREFEAFF
TGTGCCAGCAGTTACTCGAACCGCGAATTTGAAGCTTTCTTT
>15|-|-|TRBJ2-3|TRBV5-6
CASSQDSYSTDTQYF
TGTGCCAGCAGCCAGGACTCCTATAGCACAGATACGCAGTATTTT
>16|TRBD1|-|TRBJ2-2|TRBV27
CASSSTGGVKPGELFF
TGTGCCAGCAGTTCGACAGGGGGAGTTAAGCCCGGGGAGCTGTTTTTT
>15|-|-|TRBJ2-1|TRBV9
CASSASPSGYNEQFF
TGTGCCAGCAGCGCGTCCCCATCGGGTTACAATGAGCAGTTCTTC
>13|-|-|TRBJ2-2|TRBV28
CASSPDSTGELFF
TGTGCCAGCAGCCCGGACAGTACCGGGGAGCTGTTTTTT
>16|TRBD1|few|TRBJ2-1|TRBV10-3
CAISEQGLSSYNEQFF
TGTGCCATCAGTGAACAGGGGTTGAGCTCCTACAATGAGCAGTTCTTC
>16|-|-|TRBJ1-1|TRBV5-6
CASSLAWGPPDTEAFF
TGTGCCAGCAGCTTGGCGTGGGGGCCCCCGGACACTGAAGCTTTCTTT
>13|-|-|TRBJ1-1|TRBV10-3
CAISGQSNTEAFF
TGTGCCATCAGTGGGCAGTCGAACACTGAAGCTTTCTTT
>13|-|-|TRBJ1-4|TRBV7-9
CASSFSGGEKLFF
TGTGCCAGCAGCTTCTCTGGGGGCGAAAAACTGTTTTTT
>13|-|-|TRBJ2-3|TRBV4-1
CASSQEQDPTQYF
TGCGCCAGCAGCCAAGAACAGGATCCTACGCAGTATTTT
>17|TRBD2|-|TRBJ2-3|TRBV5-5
CASMVFFGGGDTDTQYF
TGTGCCAGCATGGTTTTTTTTGGCGGGGGGGACACAGATACGCAGTATTTT
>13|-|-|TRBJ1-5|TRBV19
CASTKQGAQPQHF
TGTGCCAGTACTAAACAGGGCGCGCAGCCCCAGCATTTT
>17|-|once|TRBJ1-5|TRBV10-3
CAISEWLATDSNQPQHF
TGTGCCATCAGTGAGTGGTTAGCAACCGATAGCAATCAGCCCCAGCATTTT
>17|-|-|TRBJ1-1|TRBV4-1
CASSQVTGFTPNTEAFF
TGCGCCAGCAGCCAAGTCACGGGGTTCACCCCGAACACTGAAGCTTTCTTT
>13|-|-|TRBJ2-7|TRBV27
CASSSGQFYEQYF
TGTGCCAGCAGTTCTGGACAGTTCTACGAGCAGTACTTC
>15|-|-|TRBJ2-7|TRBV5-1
CASSLAGKSSYEQYF
TGCGCCAGCAGCTTGGCGGGGAAGAGCTCCTACGAGCAGTACTTC
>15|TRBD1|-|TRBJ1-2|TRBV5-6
CASSTRGQGGYGYTF
TGTGCCAGCAGCACCCGAGGACAGGGAGGCTATGGCTACACCTTC
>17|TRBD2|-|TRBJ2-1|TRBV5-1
CASSPGLAGESYNEQFF
TGCGCCAGCAGCCCGGGACTAGCGGGGGAGTCCTACAATGAGCAGTTCTTC
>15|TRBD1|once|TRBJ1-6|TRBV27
CASTDGTGETSPLHF
TGTGCCAGCACCGACGGGACAGGGGAAACTTCACCCCTCCACTTT